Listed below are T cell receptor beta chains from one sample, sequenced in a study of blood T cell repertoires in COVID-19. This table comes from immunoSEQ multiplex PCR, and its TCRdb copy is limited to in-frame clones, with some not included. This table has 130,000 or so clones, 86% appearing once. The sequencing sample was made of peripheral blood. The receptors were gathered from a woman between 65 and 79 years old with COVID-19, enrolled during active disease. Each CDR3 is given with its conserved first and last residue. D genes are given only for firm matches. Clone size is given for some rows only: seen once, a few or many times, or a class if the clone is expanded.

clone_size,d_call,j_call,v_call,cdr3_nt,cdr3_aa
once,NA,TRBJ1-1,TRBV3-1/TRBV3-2,TGTGCCAGCAGCCGGAGGACAGCGAACACTGAAGCTTTCTTT,CASSRRTANTEAFF
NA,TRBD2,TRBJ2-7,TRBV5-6,TGTGCCAGCAGCTTGGTGGTAGCGGGAGACTACGAGCAGTACTTC,CASSLVVAGDYEQYF
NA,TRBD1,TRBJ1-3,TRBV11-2,TGTGCCAGCAGCTTGGGCAGGGGGAGAGGAAACACCATATATTTT,CASSLGRGRGNTIYF
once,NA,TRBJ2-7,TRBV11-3,TGTGCCAGCAGCTTATCTGGGACACCCCCGGGAACTTACGAGCAGTACTTC,CASSLSGTPPGTYEQYF
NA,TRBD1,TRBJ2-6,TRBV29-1,TGCAGCGTGCCTAGGGGGCAGTTCTCTGGGGCCAACGTCCTGACTTTC,CSVPRGQFSGANVLTF
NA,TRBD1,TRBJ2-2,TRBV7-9,TGTGCCAGCAGCCGACAGGGCGGCGGGGAGCTGTTTTTT,CASSRQGGGELFF
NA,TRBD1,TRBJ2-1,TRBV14,TGTGCCAGCAGCCAAGTAGGGGGCTTAAGCTCCTACAATGAGCAGTTCTTC,CASSQVGGLSSYNEQFF
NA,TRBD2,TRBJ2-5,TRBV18,TGTGCCAGCTCACCAACTAGCGGCCAAGAGACCCAGTACTTC,CASSPTSGQETQYF
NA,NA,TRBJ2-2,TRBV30,TGTGCCTGGAGGACCCCAGGGGTGGTAAACACCGGGGAGCTGTTTTTT,CAWRTPGVVNTGELFF
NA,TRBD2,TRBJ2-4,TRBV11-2,TGTGCCAGCAGCCGCGGGGGGGCCATTAACATTCAGTACTTC,CASSRGGAINIQYF